The source of this T cell receptor beta chain is a study of blood T cell repertoires in COVID-19. About the research overall: The origin of the acute and convalescent COVID-19 samples was the United States, Italy and Spain. T cells, B-cell-depleted T cells, or PBMCs provided the cDNA or gDNA that served as material.

V shed 3 bases, J shed 0 bases, and the junction held 2 bases outside the gene matches. CDR3 length: 15 residues. Germline assignment: CDR1 LGHDT and CDR2 YNNKEL (reference sequence). The authors' processing: It was from reference gene primer amplification that nucleated cell counts were estimated. Measured with immunoSEQ multiplex PCR; TCRdb has only the in-frame clones, and not every one. From that table come the V and J calls and clone size; the DNA was used to work out D and trimming. The sample contains about 200,000 clones, approximately 92% of which appear only once. This clonotype was sampled from a man over 45 with acute or convalescent COVID-19. This sequence joins TRBV3-1 (or the pseudogene TRBV3-2) and TRBJ1-2, with 9 bases fitting TRBD1. Sequenced material: peripheral blood. The CDR3 protein is CASSHRQGANYGYTF. In DNA form, the CDR3 reads TGTGCCAGCAGCCACAGACAGGGGGCTAACTATGGCTACACCTTC.